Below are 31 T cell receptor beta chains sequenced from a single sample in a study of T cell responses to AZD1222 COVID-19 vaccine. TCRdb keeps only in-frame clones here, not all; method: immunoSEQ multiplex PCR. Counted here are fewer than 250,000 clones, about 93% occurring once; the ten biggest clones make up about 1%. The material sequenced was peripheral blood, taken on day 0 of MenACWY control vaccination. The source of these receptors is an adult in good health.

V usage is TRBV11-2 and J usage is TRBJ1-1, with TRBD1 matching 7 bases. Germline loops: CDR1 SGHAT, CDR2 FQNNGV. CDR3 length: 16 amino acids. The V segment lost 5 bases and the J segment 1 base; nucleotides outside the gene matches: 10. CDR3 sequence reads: CASSIRGGQTNTEAFF. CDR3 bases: TGTGCCAGCAGCATTAGAGGGGGACAGACGAACACTGAAGCTTTCTTT. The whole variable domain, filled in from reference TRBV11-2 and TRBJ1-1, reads EAGVAQSPRYKIIEKRQSVAFWCNPISGHATLYWYQQILGQGPKLLIQFQNNGVVDDSQLPKDRFSAERLKGVDSTLKIQPAKLEDSAVYLCASSIRGGQTNTEAFFGQGTRLTVV.

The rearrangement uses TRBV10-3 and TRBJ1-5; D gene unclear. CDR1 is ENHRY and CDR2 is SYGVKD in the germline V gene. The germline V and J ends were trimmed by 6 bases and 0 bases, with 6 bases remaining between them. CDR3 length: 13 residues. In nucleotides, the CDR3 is TGTGCCATCAGAGACTATAGCAATCAGCCCCAGCATTTT. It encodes CAIRDYSNQPQHF.

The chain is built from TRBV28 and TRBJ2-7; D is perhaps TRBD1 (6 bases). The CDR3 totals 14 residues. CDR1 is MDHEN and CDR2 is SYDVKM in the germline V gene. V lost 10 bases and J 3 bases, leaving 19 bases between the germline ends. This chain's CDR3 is CATLGAETVYEQYF. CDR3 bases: TGTGCCACTCTGGGGGCTGAGACAGTCTACGAGCAGTACTTC. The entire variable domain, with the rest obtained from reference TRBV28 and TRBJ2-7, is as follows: DVKVTQSSRYLVKRTGEKVFLECVQDMDHENMFWYRQDPGLGLRLIYFSYDVKMKEKGDIPEGYSVSREKKERFSLILESASTNQTSMYLCATLGAETVYEQYFGPGTRLTVT.

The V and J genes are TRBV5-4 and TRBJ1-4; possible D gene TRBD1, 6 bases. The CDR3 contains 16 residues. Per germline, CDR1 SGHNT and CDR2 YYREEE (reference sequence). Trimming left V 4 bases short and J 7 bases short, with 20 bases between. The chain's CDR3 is CASSTGDRGGREKLFF. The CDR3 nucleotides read TGTGCCAGCAGCACCGGGGACCGAGGGGGGCGTGAAAAACTGTTTTTT.

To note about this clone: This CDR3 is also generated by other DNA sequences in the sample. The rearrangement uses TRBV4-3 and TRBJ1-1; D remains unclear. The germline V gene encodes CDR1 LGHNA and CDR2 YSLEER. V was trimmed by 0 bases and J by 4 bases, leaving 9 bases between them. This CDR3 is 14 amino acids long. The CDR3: CASSQDLLGTEAFF. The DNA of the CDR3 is TGCGCCAGCAGCCAAGATCTACTGGGCACTGAAGCTTTCTTT.

Here the CDR3 DNA reads TGTGCCAGCTCACCAGCGGCGGAGAGTAATGAAAAACTGTTTTTT. Translating gives CASSPAAESNEKLFF. The chain employs TRBV18 and TRBJ1-4; D unclear. V lost 2 bases and J 4 bases, leaving 11 bases between the germline ends. Germline CDR1 is KGHSH and CDR2 is LQKENI. The CDR3 totals 15 residues. The complete variable domain, with remaining parts taken from reference TRBV18 and TRBJ1-4, reads NAGVMQNPRHLVRRRGQEARLRCSPMKGHSHVYWYRQLPEEGLKFMVYLQKENIIDESGMPKERFSAEFPKEGPSILRIQQVVRGDSAAYFCASSPAAESNEKLFFGSGTQLSVL.

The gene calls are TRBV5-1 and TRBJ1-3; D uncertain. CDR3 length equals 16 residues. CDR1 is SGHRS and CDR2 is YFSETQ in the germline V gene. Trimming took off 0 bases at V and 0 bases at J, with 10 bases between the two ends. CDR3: CASSLVVAASGNTIYF. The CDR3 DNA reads TGCGCCAGCAGCTTGGTGGTGGCAGCCTCTGGAAACACCATATATTTT.

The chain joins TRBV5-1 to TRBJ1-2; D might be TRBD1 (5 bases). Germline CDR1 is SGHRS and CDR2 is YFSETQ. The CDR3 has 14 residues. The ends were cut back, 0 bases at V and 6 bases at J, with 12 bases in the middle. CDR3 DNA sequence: TGCGCCAGCAGCTTGGAGGGGACGTCTAATGGCTACACCTTC. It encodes CASSLEGTSNGYTF.

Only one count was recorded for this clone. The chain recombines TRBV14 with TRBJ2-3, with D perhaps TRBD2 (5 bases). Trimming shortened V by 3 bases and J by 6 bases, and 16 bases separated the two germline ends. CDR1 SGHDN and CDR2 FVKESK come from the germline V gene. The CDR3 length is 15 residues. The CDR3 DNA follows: TGTGCCAGCAGCCACCTAGCCCCTACGGGGGATACGCAGTATTTT. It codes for CASSHLAPTGDTQYF.

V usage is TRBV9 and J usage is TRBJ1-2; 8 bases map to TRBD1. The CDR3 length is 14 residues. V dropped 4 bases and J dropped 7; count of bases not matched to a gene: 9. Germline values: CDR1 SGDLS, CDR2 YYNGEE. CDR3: CASSPLTGAPGYTF. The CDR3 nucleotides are TGTGCCAGCAGCCCGTTGACAGGGGCCCCTGGCTACACCTTC.

The CDR3: CASSLYRGDTQYF. The CDR3 DNA is TGTGCCAGCAGTTTGTACAGGGGAGATACGCAGTATTTT. This chain connects TRBV28 to TRBJ2-3, with 7 nucleotides matching TRBD1. This CDR3 spans 13 amino acids. With 3 bases clipped from V and 5 bases from J, the junction kept 2 bases outside the gene matches. CDR1 MDHEN and CDR2 SYDVKM come from the germline V gene.

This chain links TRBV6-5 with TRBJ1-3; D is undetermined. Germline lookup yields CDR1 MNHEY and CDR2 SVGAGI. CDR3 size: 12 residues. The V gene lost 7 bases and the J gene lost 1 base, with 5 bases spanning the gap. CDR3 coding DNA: TGTGCCAGCACGAGTTCTGGAAACACCATATATTTT. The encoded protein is CASTSSGNTIYF.

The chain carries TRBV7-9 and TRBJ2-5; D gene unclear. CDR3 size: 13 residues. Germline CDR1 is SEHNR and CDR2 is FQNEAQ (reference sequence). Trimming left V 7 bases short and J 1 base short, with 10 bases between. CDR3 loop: CASIMWPQETQYF. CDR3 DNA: TGTGCCAGCATAATGTGGCCCCAAGAGACCCAGTACTTC. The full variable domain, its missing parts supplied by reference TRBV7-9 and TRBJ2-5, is DTGVSQNPRHKITKRGQNVTFRCDPISEHNRLYWYRQTLGQGPEFLTYFQNEAQLEKSRLLSDRFSAERPKGSFSTLEIQRTEQGDSAMYLCASIMWPQETQYFGPGTRLLVL.

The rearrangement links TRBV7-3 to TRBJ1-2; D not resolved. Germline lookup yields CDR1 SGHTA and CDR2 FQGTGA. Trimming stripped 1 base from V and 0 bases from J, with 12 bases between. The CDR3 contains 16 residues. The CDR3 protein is CASSLNPGSPNYGYTF. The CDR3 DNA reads TGTGCCAGCAGCTTAAACCCGGGCAGCCCTAACTATGGCTACACCTTC.

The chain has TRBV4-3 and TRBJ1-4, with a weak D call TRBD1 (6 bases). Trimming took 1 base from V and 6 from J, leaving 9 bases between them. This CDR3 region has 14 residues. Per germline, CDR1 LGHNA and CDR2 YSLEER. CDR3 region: CASSQGTVYEKLFF. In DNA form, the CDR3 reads TGCGCCAGCAGCCAAGGGACAGTCTATGAAAAACTGTTTTTT.

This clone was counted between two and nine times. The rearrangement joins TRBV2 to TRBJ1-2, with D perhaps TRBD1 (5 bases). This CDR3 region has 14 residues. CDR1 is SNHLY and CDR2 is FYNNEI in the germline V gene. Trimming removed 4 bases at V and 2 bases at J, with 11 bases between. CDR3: CASSVGTVNYGYTF. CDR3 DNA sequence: TGTGCCAGCAGTGTTGGGACGGTAAACTATGGCTACACCTTC.

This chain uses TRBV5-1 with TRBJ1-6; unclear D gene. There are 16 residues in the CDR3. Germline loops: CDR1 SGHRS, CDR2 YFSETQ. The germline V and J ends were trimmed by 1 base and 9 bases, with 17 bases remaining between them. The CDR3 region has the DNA TGCGCCAGCAGCTTGAACGGAGGGAATGTGCCTTCACCCCTCCACTTT. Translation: CASSLNGGNVPSPLHF.

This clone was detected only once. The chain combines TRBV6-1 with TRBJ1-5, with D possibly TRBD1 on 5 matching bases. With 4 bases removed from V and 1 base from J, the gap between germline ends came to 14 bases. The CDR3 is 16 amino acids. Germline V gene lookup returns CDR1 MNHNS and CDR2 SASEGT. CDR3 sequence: CASSGPGRISNQPQHF. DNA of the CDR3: TGTGCCAGCAGTGGCCCGGGACGGATAAGCAATCAGCCCCAGCATTTT.

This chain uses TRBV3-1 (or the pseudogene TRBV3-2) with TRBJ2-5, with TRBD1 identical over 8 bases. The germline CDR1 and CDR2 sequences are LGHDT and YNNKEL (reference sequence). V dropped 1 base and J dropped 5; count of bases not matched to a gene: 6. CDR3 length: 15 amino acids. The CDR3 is CASSQVQGAGETQYF. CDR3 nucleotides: TGTGCCAGCAGCCAAGTCCAGGGGGCGGGGGAGACCCAGTACTTC.

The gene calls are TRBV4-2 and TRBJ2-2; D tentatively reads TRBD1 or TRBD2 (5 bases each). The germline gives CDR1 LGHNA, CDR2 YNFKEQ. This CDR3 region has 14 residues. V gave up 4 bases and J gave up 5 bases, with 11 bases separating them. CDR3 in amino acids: CASSPGDVTGELFF. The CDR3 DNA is TGTGCCAGCAGCCCCGGGGACGTAACCGGGGAGCTGTTTTTT.

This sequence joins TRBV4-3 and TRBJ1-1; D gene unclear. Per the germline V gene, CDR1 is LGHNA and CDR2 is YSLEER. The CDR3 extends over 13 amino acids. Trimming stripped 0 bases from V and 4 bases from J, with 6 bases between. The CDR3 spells CASSQERITEAFF. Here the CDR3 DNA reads TGCGCCAGCAGCCAAGAGCGTATCACTGAAGCTTTCTTT.

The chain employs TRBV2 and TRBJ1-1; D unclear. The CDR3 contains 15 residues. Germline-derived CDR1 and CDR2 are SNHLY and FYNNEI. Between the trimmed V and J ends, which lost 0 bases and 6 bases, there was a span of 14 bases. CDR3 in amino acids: CASSEAPDLGAEAFF. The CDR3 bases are TGTGCCAGCAGTGAAGCCCCGGATCTAGGCGCTGAAGCTTTCTTT.

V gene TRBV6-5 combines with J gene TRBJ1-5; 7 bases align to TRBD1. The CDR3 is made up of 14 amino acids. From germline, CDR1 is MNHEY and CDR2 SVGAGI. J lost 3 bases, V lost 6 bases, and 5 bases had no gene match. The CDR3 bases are TGTGCCAGCAGGACAGGGAGAAACAATCAGCCCCAGCATTTT. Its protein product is CASRTGRNNQPQHF.

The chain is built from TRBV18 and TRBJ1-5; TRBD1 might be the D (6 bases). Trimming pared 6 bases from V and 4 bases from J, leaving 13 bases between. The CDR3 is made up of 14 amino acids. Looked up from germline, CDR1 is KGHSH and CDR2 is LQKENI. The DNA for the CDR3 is TGTGCCAGCTCCCTCGGACAGTTAAATCAGCCCCAGCATTTT. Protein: CASSLGQLNQPQHF.

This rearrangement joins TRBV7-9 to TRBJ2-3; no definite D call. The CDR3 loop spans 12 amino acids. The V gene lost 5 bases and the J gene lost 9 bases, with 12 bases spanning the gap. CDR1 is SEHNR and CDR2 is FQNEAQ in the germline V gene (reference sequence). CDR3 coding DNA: TGTGCCAGCAGCGAAACCCCGCTGACGCAGTATTTT. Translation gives CASSETPLTQYF.

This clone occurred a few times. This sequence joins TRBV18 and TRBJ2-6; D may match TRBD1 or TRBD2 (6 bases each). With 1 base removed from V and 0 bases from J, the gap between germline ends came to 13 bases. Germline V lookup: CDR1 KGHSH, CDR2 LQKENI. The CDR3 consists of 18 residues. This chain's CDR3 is CASSPRTGALSGANVLTF. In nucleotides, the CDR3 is TGTGCCAGCTCACCACGAACGGGGGCACTCTCTGGGGCCAACGTCCTGACTTTC.

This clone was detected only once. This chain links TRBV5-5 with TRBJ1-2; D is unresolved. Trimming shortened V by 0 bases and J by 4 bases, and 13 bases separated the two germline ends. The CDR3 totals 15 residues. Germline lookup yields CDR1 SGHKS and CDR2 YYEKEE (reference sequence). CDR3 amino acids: CASSLEGSAVYGYTF. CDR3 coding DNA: TGTGCCAGCAGCTTGGAAGGCAGCGCGGTCTATGGCTACACCTTC.

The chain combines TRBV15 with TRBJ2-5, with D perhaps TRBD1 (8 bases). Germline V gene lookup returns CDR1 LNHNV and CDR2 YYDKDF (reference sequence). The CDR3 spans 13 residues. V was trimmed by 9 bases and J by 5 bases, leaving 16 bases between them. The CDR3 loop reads CATDRGGGETQYF. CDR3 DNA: TGTGCCACAGACAGGGGAGGGGGGGAGACCCAGTACTTC.

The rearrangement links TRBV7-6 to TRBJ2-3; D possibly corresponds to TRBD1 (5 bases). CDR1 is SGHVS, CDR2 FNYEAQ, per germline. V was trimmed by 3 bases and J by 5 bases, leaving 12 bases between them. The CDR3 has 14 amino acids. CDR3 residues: CASSLGRERDTQYF. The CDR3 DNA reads TGTGCCAGCAGCTTGGGCAGGGAAAGAGATACGCAGTATTTT.

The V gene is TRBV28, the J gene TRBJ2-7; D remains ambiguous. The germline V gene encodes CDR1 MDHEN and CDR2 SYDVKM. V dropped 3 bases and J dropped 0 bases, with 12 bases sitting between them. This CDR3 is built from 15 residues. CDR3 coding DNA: TGTGCCAGCAGTTTGAATGGGCAGGCCTCCTACGAGCAGTACTTC. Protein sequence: CASSLNGQASYEQYF.

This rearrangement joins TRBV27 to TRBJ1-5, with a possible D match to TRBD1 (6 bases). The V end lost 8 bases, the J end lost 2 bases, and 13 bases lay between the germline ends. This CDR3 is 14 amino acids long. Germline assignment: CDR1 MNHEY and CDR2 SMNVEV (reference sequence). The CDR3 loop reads CASSLPGGNQPQHF. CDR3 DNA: TGTGCCAGCTCACTCCCAGGGGGCAATCAGCCCCAGCATTTT.